The sequence of this T cell receptor (beta chain) was determined in a study of cytomegalovirus exposure and HLA in healthy donors. Use of 60 Vbeta and 13 Jbeta primers characterized the PCR. Clones were sequenced by immunoSEQ multiplex PCR, and TCRdb holds only the in-frame ones, with some missing. The table shows fewer than 100,000 clones, with around 77% occurring only once. Among the donors, all were healthy bone marrow donors. Each donor was nominally healthy when sampled (though unrecorded immune exposures were likely). The CDR3 consists of 15 residues. From germline, CDR1 is SGHDT and CDR2 YYEEEE. V was shortened by 0 bases and J by 8 bases, with 14 bases between the two germline ends. Study-level results: Common viral pathogens (according to a later analysis) appeared linked to several of the most significant clusters. With high specificity and sensitivity, the classifier reportedly diagnosed cytomegalovirus status.

As for this clone: What it recognizes is unknown.

Sequencing was performed on PBMCs. This sequence joins TRBV5-6 and TRBJ1-4; perhaps TRBD1 as D (6 bases). The receptor was derived from a female donor in good health and CMV-seronegative. This CDR3 is CASSLAGAGEEKLFF. DNA for the CDR3: TGTGCCAGCAGCTTGGCCGGGGCAGGGGAGGAAAAACTGTTTTTT. Full variable domain (rest looked up from reference TRBV5-6 and TRBJ1-4): DAGVTQSPTHLIKTRGQQVTLRCSPKSGHDTVSWYQQALGQGPQFIFQYYEEEERQRGNFPDRFSGHQFPNYSSELNVNALLLGDSALYLCASSLAGAGEEKLFFGSGTQLSVL.